This TCR beta chain is drawn from a study of early T cells in non-severe SARS-CoV-2 infection. This clonotype was observed at least ten times. TCRdb passed the 5' RACE reads through MiXCR, listing each CDR3 protein once. The sample records about 80,000 distinct CDR3 sequences, approximately 5% being singletons. This CDR3 spans 17 amino acids. Germline V gene lookup returns CDR1 SGHDT and CDR2 YYEEEE. V was shortened by 2 bases and J by 0 bases, with 14 bases between the two germline ends. The rearrangement uses TRBV5-6 and TRBJ2-2; D is undetermined. Sequences were derived from whole blood, sampled at baseline. The source is an adult who was a healthcare worker with PCR-confirmed SARS-CoV-2 infection or an uninfected control (not recorded which). The CDR3 DNA follows: TGTGCCAGCAGCTTTCTGTCTGGCGAGACGAACACCGGGGAGCTGTTTTTT. Encoded protein: CASSFLSGETNTGELFF.